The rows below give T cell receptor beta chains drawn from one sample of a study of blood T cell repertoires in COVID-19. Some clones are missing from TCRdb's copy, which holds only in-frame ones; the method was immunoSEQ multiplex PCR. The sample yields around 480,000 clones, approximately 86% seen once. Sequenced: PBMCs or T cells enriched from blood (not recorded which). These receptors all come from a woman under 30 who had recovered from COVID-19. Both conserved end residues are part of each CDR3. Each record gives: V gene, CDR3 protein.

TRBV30	CAWSGAGTDNQPQHF
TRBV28	CATGTGGNGYTF
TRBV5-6	CASSFSGMPNNEQFF
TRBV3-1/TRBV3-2	CASSLSLAGGGDTQYF
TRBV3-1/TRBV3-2	CASSQGGRADGYTF
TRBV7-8	CASSSDPDSYTEAFF
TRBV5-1	CASSLPTGESTEAFF
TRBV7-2	CASSLDRDRTNTEAFF
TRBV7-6	CASSPRGVRVATDTQYF
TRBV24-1	CATSDPSQGRNQPQHF
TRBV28	CASSSRQGPNQPQHF
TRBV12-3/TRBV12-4	CASSLPGAGYTF
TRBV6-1	CASSAGTNNPLWGYTF
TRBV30	CAETRLGGYTF
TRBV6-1	CASSVPRTASFNYGYTF
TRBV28	CASSRQGVNTEAFF
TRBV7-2	CASSSFLLTEASNYGYTF
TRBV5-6	CASSLRAGGPNEQYF
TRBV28	CASSFGWQPQHF
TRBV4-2	CASSQAQDEQFF
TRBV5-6	CASSPGPDRGPETQYF
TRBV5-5	CASSSTTGELFF
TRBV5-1	CASSLYRADTEAFF
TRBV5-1	CASRPLQGRDTEAFF
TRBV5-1	CASSLGQGDWWDEQFF
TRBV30	CAWSVRVAGFQETQYF
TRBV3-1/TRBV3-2	CASSQRNWGLAGGWTQYF
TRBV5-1	CASSLGGGGQTEAFF
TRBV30	CAWSGDSNQPQHF
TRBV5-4	CASRRDRAETQYF
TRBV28	CASSDRQGAKNEQYF
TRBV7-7	CASSLEQALGSPLHF
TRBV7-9	CASSFGQLYGYTF
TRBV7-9	CASSSGQSSYEQYF
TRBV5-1	CASSLADRGVSEQYF
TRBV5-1	CASSSSTGVANYGYTF
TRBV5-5	CASSSDTTNTEAFF
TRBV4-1	CASSLDRVRRLDEKLFF
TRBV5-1	CASSSRGQGEGRKTQYF
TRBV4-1	CASSQVGLTSGGYTF